The 9 T cell receptor beta chains below all came from one sample that was sequenced in a study of beta chain features in type 1 diabetes. What was sequenced were expressed TCRB transcripts, since all of the isolated RNA had been reverse transcribed. Assay: immunoSEQ multiplex PCR; the TCRdb copy retains only in-frame clones and omits some. The sample records about 150,000 clones, around 10% being singletons. The sequencing input was central memory CD4+ T cells from blood. The receptors derive from a man aged 18 to 29 in good health.

The rearrangement links TRBV10-3 to TRBJ2-7; D is possibly TRBD1 or TRBD2 (5 bases each). This CDR3 has 14 amino acids. Trimming pared 6 bases from V and 4 bases from J, leaving 16 bases between. Germline CDR1 and CDR2: ENHRY and SYGVKD. CDR3 protein: CAIRPGTALYEQYF. The DNA of the CDR3 is TGTGCCATCAGGCCCGGGACGGCTCTTTACGAGCAGTACTTC.

The chain carries TRBV15 and TRBJ1-1; 8 nucleotides line up with TRBD1. The germline V gene encodes CDR1 LNHNV and CDR2 YYDKDF (reference sequence). The CDR3 loop spans 14 amino acids. Unmatched junction bases numbered 6, after V lost 8 bases and J lost 1 base. The CDR3 DNA reads TGTGCCACCCGACAGGGGCCGAAGAACACTGAAGCTTTCTTT. Its protein is CATRQGPKNTEAFF.

Of note for this clone: Being one base from a much bigger clone, this may be a read error. This CDR3 is also generated by other DNA sequences in the sample. The J gene is TRBJ2-7, the V gene TRBV9; TRBD1 matches at 9 bases. CDR1 is SGDLS and CDR2 is YYNGEE in the germline V gene. V was clipped by 3 bases and J by 6 bases; unmatched bases: 7. The CDR3 has 14 residues. The CDR3 nucleotides read TGTGCCAGCAGCGCCTCGACAGGGGGGGGCGAGCAGTACTTC. This translates into CASSASTGGGEQYF.

The chain combines TRBV28 with TRBJ2-3; D might be TRBD2 (5 bases). The V end lost 1 base, the J end lost 10 bases, and 9 bases lay between the germline ends. CDR1 is MDHEN and CDR2 is SYDVKM in the germline V gene. CDR3 length equals 12 residues. The CDR3 loop reads CASSLLLGAQYF. The CDR3, as DNA: TGTGCCAGCAGTTTATTACTAGGAGCGCAGTATTTT.

The chain recombines TRBV28 with TRBJ2-6, with 7 bases matching TRBD2. The CDR3 contains 15 residues. V shed 6 bases, J shed 2 bases, and the junction held 4 bases outside the gene matches. The germline V gene has CDR1 MDHEN and CDR2 SYDVKM. The DNA of the CDR3 is TGTGCCAGCAGGTGGGAGGGCGCTGGGGCCAACGTCCTGACTTTC. This gives the protein CASRWEGAGANVLTF.

The chain links TRBV9 to TRBJ2-1; D ambiguous. V was pared by 4 bases and J by 0 bases, with 11 bases between. The CDR3 totals 15 residues. Germline assignment: CDR1 SGDLS and CDR2 YYNGEE. This chain's CDR3 is CASSTRASSYNEQFF. Here the CDR3 DNA reads TGTGCCAGCAGCACCCGAGCGAGCTCCTACAATGAGCAGTTCTTC.

This clone was recorded a few times. This chain connects TRBV29-1 to TRBJ2-1, with 12 bases fitting TRBD1. Trimming took 3 bases from V and 6 from J; bases not matched to a gene: 6. The CDR3 is 15 amino acids. CDR1 and CDR2 (germline): SQVTM, ANQGSEA. CDR3 amino acids: CSVDGTGGFRNEQFF. The CDR3 nucleotides read TGCAGCGTTGACGGGACAGGGGGCTTTCGCAATGAGCAGTTCTTC.

The V gene is TRBV29-1, the J gene TRBJ1-2, with TRBD1 matching 7 bases. The CDR3 contains 15 residues. Germline CDR1 reads SQVTM; CDR2 reads ANQGSEA. Trimming at V came to 2 bases and at J to 7 bases, leaving 13 bases not matched to a gene. Here the CDR3 DNA reads TGCAGCGTTGAAACCCAGGACAGGCCAACTGGTGGCTACACCTTC. Translated: CSVETQDRPTGGYTF.

This clone occurred a few times. V usage is TRBV28 and J usage is TRBJ2-7; TRBD2 matches 11 bases. This CDR3 spans 13 amino acids. In germline, CDR1 is MDHEN, CDR2 SYDVKM. J lost 3 bases, V lost 8 bases, and 3 bases had no gene match. The CDR3 DNA sequence: TGTGCCAGCGGGACTAGCGGAATCTACGAGCAGTACTTC. Encoded protein: CASGTSGIYEQYF.